These 21 T cell receptor beta chains were sequenced from one sample in a study of CD8+ T cells in alopecia areata. cDNA serving as the sequencing template came from extracted, reverse transcribed RNA. Assay used: immunoSEQ multiplex PCR; TCRdb lists only in-frame clones, some missing. The table records more than 200,000 clones, roughly 44% of them present only once. This sample's treatment: oral pan-JAK inhibitor, 5-10 mg twice daily. Sequencing was performed on CD4+ T cells sorted from blood, taken at approximately week 37, from a patient treated with tofacitinib. The receptor source for this set is a human donor with alopecia areata.

This chain joins TRBV30 and TRBJ1-2; a possible D gene is TRBD1 (6 bases). The CDR3 spans 13 residues. The V end was cut by 3 bases, the J end by 4 bases, with 12 bases between. Germline CDR1 GTSNPN, CDR2 SVGIG (reference sequence). CDR3 protein: CAWRGTRSYGYTF. CDR3 DNA sequence: TGTGCCTGGAGAGGGACAAGAAGCTATGGCTACACCTTC.

The chain recombines TRBV29-1 with TRBJ2-3; no firm D call. V shed 3 bases and J shed 2 bases, with 6 bases lying between them. Germline values: CDR1 SQVTM, CDR2 ANQGSEA. The length of the CDR3 is 12 residues. CDR3 sequence: CSVDVDTDTQYF. The DNA for the CDR3 is TGCAGCGTTGACGTTGACACAGATACGCAGTATTTT.

The chain joins TRBV30 to TRBJ2-5; possibly TRBD1 for D (5 bases). V was cut by 0 bases and J by 7 bases, with 12 bases left in between. CDR3 length equals 13 residues. Germline CDR1 is GTSNPN and CDR2 is SVGIG (reference sequence). The CDR3 DNA is TGTGCCTGGAGTGTAAGGGGCGCCCGGACCCAGTACTTC. It codes for CAWSVRGARTQYF.

This clone came up a few times. The chain recombines TRBV7-2 with TRBJ2-3; no clear D gene. The germline V gene has CDR1 SGHTA and CDR2 FQGNSA. V lost 1 base and J 4 bases, leaving 6 bases between the germline ends. The CDR3 totals 13 residues. CDR3 sequence reads: CASSLVYSDTQYF. The DNA of the CDR3 is TGTGCCAGCAGCTTAGTGTACTCAGATACGCAGTATTTT.

The V gene is TRBV27, the J gene TRBJ2-7; TRBD2 is a possible D gene (6 bases). Trimming took off 7 bases at V and 0 bases at J, with 13 bases between the two ends. The CDR3 is 14 residues long. Germline assignment: CDR1 MNHEY and CDR2 SMNVEV (reference sequence). The CDR3 bases are TGTGCCAGCACCCGACTAGGTGACTCCTACGAGCAGTACTTC. Translated: CASTRLGDSYEQYF.

The V gene is TRBV11-2, the J gene TRBJ1-2; D is ambiguous. Trimming took off 1 base at V and 5 bases at J, with 8 bases between the two ends. Germline V gene sequence: CDR1 SGHAT, CDR2 FQNNGV. This CDR3 spans 13 amino acids. The chain's CDR3 is CASSLGLGYGYTF. DNA for the CDR3: TGTGCCAGCAGCTTAGGTCTGGGGTATGGCTACACCTTC.

A few counts support this clone. The V gene is TRBV2, the J gene TRBJ1-1; D is unclear. The CDR3 runs 14 residues. Germline V gene lookup returns CDR1 SNHLY and CDR2 FYNNEI. V lost 5 bases to trimming and J lost 3 bases, with 13 bases between them. CDR3 residues: CASSQRGKDTEAFF. DNA for the CDR3: TGTGCCAGCAGTCAAAGAGGGAAGGACACTGAAGCTTTCTTT.

This clone was counted between two and nine times. The V gene is TRBV29-1, the J gene TRBJ2-3; D possibly uses TRBD1 or TRBD2 (5 bases each). V dropped 4 bases and J dropped 0 bases, with 11 bases sitting between them. The CDR3 loop spans 14 amino acids. Germline values: CDR1 SQVTM, CDR2 ANQGSEA. CDR3 sequence: CSVVLGVSTDTQYF. The DNA of the CDR3 is TGCAGCGTTGTTTTGGGGGTGAGCACAGATACGCAGTATTTT.

A few counts support this clone. The V gene is TRBV4-2, the J gene TRBJ2-7, with 10 bases that match TRBD2. Losses at the gene ends were 1 base for V and 5 bases for J; bases not matched to a gene: 2. Germline CDR1 is LGHNA and CDR2 is YNFKEQ. The CDR3 has 14 residues. The CDR3 DNA sequence: TGTGCCAGCAGCCAAGGGGGACTAGCGAACGAGCAGTACTTC. This codes for CASSQGGLANEQYF.

The chain links TRBV4-1 to TRBJ1-5, with unresolved D. CDR1 is MGHRA, CDR2 YSYEKL, per germline. The length of the CDR3 is 15 residues. The V gene lost 0 bases and the J gene lost 6 bases, with 12 bases spanning the gap. The CDR3 here is CASSQEGIAGQPQHF. CDR3 sequence (DNA): TGCGCCAGCAGCCAAGAAGGAATAGCGGGTCAGCCCCAGCATTTT.

The table lists this clone with a few counts. The rearrangement links TRBV29-1 to TRBJ2-7, with 11 bases identical to TRBD1. The germline V gene has CDR1 SQVTM and CDR2 ANQGSEA. The V and J ends lost 5 bases and 3 bases, in that order; junction bases with no gene match: 6. The CDR3 consists of 14 residues. CDR3 DNA sequence: TGCAGCGTTCTAACCGGGACAGGGGGCTACGAGCAGTACTTC. Amino acids: CSVLTGTGGYEQYF.

The table lists this clone with a few counts. The chain uses TRBV30 and TRBJ2-1; possibly TRBD2 for D (5 bases). V lost 0 bases, J lost 8 bases, and 17 bases lay in between. The CDR3 is 15 amino acids. The germline gives CDR1 GTSNPN, CDR2 SVGIG (reference sequence). The CDR3 DNA sequence: TGTGCCTGGAGTGTACGAGCGGTAAGAGGGTATGAGCAGTTCTTC. It encodes CAWSVRAVRGYEQFF.

This clone was recorded a few times. This chain uses TRBV5-1 with TRBJ2-5; perhaps TRBD2 as D (6 bases). This CDR3 is 16 amino acids long. Trimming took 4 bases from V and 2 from J, leaving 18 bases between them. Germline V gene data show CDR1 as SGHRS and CDR2 as YFSETQ. As DNA, the CDR3 is TGCGCCAGCAGCCCTTCGGAGGACTATCGTCAAGAGACCCAGTACTTC. Protein sequence: CASSPSEDYRQETQYF.

This clone was observed a few times. The V and J genes are TRBV14 and TRBJ1-5; the match to TRBD1 covers 8 bases. The CDR3 runs 17 residues. The ends lost 3 bases at V and 2 bases at J; junction bases unmatched: 9. Per the germline V gene, CDR1 is SGHDN and CDR2 is FVKESK. In nucleotides, the CDR3 is TGTGCCAGCAGCCAGACAGGGGATAGGCAATGCAATCAGCCCCAGCATTTT. Translating gives CASSQTGDRQCNQPQHF.

J is TRBJ2-3 and V is TRBV7-7, with 12 bases identical to TRBD2. V gave up 6 bases and J gave up 6 bases; unmatched junction bases: 7. The CDR3 sequence is 15 residues long. The germline V gene has CDR1 SSHAT and CDR2 FNYEAQ (reference sequence). The CDR3 DNA reads TGTGCCAGCAGTCGACTAGCGGGAGCTGCGGATACGCAGTATTTT. It translates to CASSRLAGAADTQYF.

This clone was counted a few times. The chain uses TRBV11-2 and TRBJ1-2; D may be TRBD1 (5 bases). CDR3 size: 15 residues. The germline V gene encodes CDR1 SGHAT and CDR2 FQNNGV. Trimming left V 2 bases short and J 8 bases short, with 18 bases between. CDR3 sequence: CASSLSPLLRGGYTF. CDR3 sequence (DNA): TGTGCCAGCAGCTTATCCCCCCTACTCCGGGGGGGCTACACCTTC.

This clone was observed a few times. The chain joins TRBV30 to TRBJ2-5; D uncertain. Judging by the DNA end, TRBJ2-7 fits better; the J call may be wrong. The CDR3 is 11 residues long. The germline V gene has CDR1 GTSNPN and CDR2 SVGIG (reference sequence). CDR3 sequence: CAWSVGYEQYF. Here the CDR3 DNA reads TGTGCCTGGAGTGTCGGCTACGAGCAGTACTTC.

The rearrangement joins TRBV7-2 to TRBJ2-1; 7 bases fit TRBD1. After removal of 8 bases from V and 9 bases from J, the junction contained 10 bases not matched to a gene. CDR1 and CDR2 (germline): SGHTA, FQGNSA. The CDR3 runs 13 residues. In DNA form, the CDR3 reads TGTGCCAGCCTAGGTGACAGGGTAGGTGAGCAGTTCTTC. This translates into CASLGDRVGEQFF.

The table lists this clone with a few counts. In DNA form, the CDR3 reads TGCGCCAGCAGCTTGGATATAAGTCTCGGGGGAGAGACCCAGTACTTC. Protein sequence: CASSLDISLGGETQYF. V gene TRBV5-1 combines with J gene TRBJ2-5, with a possible D match to TRBD2 (6 bases). V was clipped by 0 bases and J by 4 bases, with 16 bases between them. CDR3 length: 16 residues. Germline CDR1 and CDR2: SGHRS and YFSETQ.

J is TRBJ2-5 and V is TRBV28; unclear D gene. The V end lost 1 base, the J end lost 4 bases, and 10 bases lay between the germline ends. This CDR3 spans 14 amino acids. Germline CDR1 is MDHEN and CDR2 is SYDVKM. The CDR3 region is CASSLSGQLETQYF. DNA for the CDR3: TGTGCCAGCAGTTTATCGGGTCAGCTAGAGACCCAGTACTTC. The entire variable domain, with the rest obtained from reference TRBV28 and TRBJ2-5, is as follows: DVKVTQSSRYLVKRTGEKVFLECVQDMDHENMFWYRQDPGLGLRLIYFSYDVKMKEKGDIPEGYSVSREKKERFSLILESASTNQTSMYLCASSLSGQLETQYFGPGTRLLVL.

This clone was observed a handful of times. V gene TRBV7-3 combines with J gene TRBJ1-1; D may be TRBD1 (6 bases). This CDR3 comprises 13 residues. Looked up from germline, CDR1 is SGHTA and CDR2 is FQGTGA. Trimming pared 5 bases from V and 1 base from J, leaving 8 bases between. For the CDR3, the DNA is TGTGCCAGCAGCCGGGACACGAACACTGAAGCTTTCTTT. Encoded protein: CASSRDTNTEAFF.